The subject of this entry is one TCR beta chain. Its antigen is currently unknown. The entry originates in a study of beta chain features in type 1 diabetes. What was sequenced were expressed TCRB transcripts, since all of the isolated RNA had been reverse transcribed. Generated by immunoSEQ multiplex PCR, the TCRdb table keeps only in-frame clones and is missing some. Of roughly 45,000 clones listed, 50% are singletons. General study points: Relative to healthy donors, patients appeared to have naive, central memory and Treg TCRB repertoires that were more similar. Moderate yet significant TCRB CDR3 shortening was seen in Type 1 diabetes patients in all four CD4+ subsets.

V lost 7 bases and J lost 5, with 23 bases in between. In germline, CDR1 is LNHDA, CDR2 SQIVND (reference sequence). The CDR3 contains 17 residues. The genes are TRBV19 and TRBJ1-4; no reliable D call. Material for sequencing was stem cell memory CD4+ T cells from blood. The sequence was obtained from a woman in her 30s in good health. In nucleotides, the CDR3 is TGTGCCAGTACCAATAGACGGAATTGGGCAGAGAATGAAAAACTGTTTTTT. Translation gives CASTNRRNWAENEKLFF.